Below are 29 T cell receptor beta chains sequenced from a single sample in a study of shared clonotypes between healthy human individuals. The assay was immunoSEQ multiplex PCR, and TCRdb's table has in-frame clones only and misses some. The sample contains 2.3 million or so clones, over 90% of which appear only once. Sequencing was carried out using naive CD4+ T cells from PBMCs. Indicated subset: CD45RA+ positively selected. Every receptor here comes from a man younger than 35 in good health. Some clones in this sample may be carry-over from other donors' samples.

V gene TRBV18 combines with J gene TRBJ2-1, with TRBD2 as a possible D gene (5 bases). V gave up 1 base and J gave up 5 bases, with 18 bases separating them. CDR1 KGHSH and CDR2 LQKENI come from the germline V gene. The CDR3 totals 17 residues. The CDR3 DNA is TGTGCCAGCTCACCACAGGTAGGGAGCAGTTATGACAATGAGCAGTTCTTC. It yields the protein CASSPQVGSSYDNEQFF.

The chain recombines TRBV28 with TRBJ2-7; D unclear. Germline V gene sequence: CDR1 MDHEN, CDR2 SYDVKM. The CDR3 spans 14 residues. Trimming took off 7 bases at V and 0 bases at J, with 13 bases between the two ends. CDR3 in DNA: TGTGCCAGCACCTCGCCCGGTAGCTCCTACGAGCAGTACTTC. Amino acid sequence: CASTSPGSSYEQYF. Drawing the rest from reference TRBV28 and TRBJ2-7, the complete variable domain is DVKVTQSSRYLVKRTGEKVFLECVQDMDHENMFWYRQDPGLGLRLIYFSYDVKMKEKGDIPEGYSVSREKKERFSLILESASTNQTSMYLCASTSPGSSYEQYFGPGTRLTVT.

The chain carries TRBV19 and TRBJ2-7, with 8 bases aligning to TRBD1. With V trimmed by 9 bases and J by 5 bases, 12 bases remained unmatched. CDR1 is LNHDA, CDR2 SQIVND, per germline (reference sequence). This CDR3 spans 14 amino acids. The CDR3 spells CASMIGQGGHEQYF. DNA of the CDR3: TGTGCCAGCATGATCGGACAGGGCGGCCACGAGCAGTACTTC.

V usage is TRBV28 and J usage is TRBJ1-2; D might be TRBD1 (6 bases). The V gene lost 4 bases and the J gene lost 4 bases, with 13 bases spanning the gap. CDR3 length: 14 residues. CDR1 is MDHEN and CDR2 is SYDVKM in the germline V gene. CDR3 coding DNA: TGTGCCAGCAGTTGGGGGGCTTCGAGCTATGGCTACACCTTC. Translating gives CASSWGASSYGYTF.

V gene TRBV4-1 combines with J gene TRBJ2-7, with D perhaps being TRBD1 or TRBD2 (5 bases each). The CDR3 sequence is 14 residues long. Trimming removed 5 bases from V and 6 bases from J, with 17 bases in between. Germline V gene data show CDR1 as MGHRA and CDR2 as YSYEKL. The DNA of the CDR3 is TGCGCCAGCAGCGTCAACCGGGACCGACGCGAGCAGTACTTC. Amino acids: CASSVNRDRREQYF.

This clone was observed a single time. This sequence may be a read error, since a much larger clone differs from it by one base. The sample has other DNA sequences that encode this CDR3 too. In DNA, the CDR3 is TGTGCCAGCAGCTTACAGGGGAACACTGAAGCTTTCTTT. Its translation is CASSLQGNTEAFF. The rearrangement joins TRBV11-1 to TRBJ1-1; a possible D gene is TRBD1 (5 bases). This CDR3 spans 13 amino acids. In germline, CDR1 is SGHAT, CDR2 FQDESV (reference sequence). Trimming cost V 2 bases and J 1 base, with 5 bases left between them.

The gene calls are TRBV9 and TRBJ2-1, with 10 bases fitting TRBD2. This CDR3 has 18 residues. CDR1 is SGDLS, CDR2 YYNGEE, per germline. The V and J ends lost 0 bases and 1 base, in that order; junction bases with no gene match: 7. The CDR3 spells CASSVGAGGSSSYNEQFF. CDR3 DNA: TGTGCCAGCAGCGTAGGAGCGGGAGGGTCTTCATCCTACAATGAGCAGTTCTTC.

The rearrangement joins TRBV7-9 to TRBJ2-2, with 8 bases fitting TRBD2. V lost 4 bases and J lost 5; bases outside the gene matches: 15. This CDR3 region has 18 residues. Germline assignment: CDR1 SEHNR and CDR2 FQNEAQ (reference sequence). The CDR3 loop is CASSSSRVASGRTGELFF. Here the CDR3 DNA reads TGTGCCAGCAGCTCCTCCCGGGTGGCTAGCGGGCGGACCGGGGAGCTGTTTTTT.

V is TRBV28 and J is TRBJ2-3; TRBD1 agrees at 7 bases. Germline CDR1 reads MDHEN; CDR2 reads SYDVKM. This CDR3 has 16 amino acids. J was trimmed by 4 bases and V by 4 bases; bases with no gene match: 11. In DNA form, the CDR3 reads TGTGCCAGCAGTTCAACCGGGACAGCCTTACCAGATACGCAGTATTTT. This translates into CASSSTGTALPDTQYF.

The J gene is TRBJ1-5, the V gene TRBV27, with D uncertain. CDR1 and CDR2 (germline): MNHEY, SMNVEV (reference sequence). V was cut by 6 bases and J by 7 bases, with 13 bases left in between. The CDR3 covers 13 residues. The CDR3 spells CASSSVGSQPQHF. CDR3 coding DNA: TGTGCCAGCAGCTCGGTGGGGAGCCAGCCCCAGCATTTT.

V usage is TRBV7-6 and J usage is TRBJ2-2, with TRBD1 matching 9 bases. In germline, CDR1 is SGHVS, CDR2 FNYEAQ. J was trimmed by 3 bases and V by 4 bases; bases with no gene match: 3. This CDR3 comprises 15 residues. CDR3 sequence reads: CASSSGTGHTGELFF. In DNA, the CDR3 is TGTGCCAGCAGCTCCGGGACAGGGCACACCGGGGAGCTGTTTTTT. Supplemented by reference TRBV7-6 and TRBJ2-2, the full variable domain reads GAGVSQSPRYKVTKRGQDVALRCDPISGHVSLYWYRQALGQGPEFLTYFNYEAQQDKSGLPNDRFSAERPEGSISTLTIQRTEQRDSAMYRCASSSGTGHTGELFFGEGSRLTVL.

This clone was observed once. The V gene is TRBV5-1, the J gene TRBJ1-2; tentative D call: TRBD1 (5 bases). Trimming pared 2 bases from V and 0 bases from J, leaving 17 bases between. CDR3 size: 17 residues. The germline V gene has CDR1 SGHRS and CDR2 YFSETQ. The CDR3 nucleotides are TGCGCCAGCAGCTTTGGAGGGTCCGGGGGATCTAACTATGGCTACACCTTC. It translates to CASSFGGSGGSNYGYTF.

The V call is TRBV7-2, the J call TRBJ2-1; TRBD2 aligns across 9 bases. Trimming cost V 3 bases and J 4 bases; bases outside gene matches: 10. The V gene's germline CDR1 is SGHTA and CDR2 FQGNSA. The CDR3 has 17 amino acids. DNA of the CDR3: TGTGCCAGCAGCTTGAACTTCGGGCTAGCGGGATACAATGAGCAGTTCTTC. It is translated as CASSLNFGLAGYNEQFF.

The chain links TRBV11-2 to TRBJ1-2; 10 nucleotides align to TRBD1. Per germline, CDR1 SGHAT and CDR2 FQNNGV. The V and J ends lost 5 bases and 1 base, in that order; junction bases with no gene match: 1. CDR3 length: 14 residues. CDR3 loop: CASSRDRGNYGYTF. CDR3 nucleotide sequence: TGTGCCAGCAGCAGGGACAGGGGTAACTATGGCTACACCTTC.

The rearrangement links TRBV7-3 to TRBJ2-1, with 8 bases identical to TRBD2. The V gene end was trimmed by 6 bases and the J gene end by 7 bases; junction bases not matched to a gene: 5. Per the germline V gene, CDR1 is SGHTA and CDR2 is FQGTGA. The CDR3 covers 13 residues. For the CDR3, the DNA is TGTGCCAGCAGTCCAAGCGGGAGTAATGAGCAGTTCTTC. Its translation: CASSPSGSNEQFF.

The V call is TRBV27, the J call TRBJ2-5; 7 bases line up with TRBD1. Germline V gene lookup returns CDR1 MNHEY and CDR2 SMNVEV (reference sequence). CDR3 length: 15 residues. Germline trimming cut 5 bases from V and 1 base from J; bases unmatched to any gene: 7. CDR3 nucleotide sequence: TGTGCCAGCAGTCCGGACAGGTTACTCCAAGAGACCCAGTACTTC. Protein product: CASSPDRLLQETQYF.

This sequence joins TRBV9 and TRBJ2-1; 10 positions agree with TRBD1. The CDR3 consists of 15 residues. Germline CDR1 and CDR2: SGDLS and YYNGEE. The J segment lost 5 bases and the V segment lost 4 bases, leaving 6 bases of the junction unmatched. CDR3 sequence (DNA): TGTGCCAGCAGCCCGCGGGACAGGGGCCACAATGAGCAGTTCTTC. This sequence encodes CASSPRDRGHNEQFF.

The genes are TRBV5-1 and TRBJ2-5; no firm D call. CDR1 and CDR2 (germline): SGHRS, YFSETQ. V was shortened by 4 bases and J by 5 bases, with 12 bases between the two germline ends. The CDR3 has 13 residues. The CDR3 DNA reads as TGCGCCAGCAGCCCATATGTTGGGGAGACCCAGTACTTC. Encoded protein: CASSPYVGETQYF.

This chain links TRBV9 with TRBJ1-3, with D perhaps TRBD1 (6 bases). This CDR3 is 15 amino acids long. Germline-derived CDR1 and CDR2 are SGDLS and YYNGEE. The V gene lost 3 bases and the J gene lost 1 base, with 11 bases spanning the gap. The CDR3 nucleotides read TGTGCCAGCAGCGCCACCGGGACATCTGGAAACACCATATATTTT. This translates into CASSATGTSGNTIYF.

The CDR3 DNA sequence: TGTGCCAGCAGCTTCGGGAGGCTAACCACAGATACGCAGTATTTT. This sequence encodes CASSFGRLTTDTQYF. The chain has TRBV7-2 and TRBJ2-3; 7 bases fit TRBD2. Trimming removed 3 bases from V and 2 bases from J; junction bases left unmatched: 5. CDR1 is SGHTA, CDR2 FQGNSA, per germline. This CDR3 is 15 amino acids long.

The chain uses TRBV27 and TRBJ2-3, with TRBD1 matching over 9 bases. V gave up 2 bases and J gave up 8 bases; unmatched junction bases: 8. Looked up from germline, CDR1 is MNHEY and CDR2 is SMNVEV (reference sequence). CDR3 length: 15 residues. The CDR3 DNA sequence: TGTGCCAGCAGTTTAGCTGGGACAGGGTCCTTTACGCAGTATTTT. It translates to CASSLAGTGSFTQYF.

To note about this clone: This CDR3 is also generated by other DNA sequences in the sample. The CDR3 DNA is TGTGCCAGCAGTCTAGATAGCAATCAGCCCCAGCATTTT. Protein sequence: CASSLDSNQPQHF. The J gene is TRBJ1-5, the V gene TRBV2; no reliable D call. The CDR3 is 13 residues long. CDR1 and CDR2 from the germline V gene are SNHLY and FYNNEI. Trimming stripped 5 bases from V and 0 bases from J, with 5 bases between.

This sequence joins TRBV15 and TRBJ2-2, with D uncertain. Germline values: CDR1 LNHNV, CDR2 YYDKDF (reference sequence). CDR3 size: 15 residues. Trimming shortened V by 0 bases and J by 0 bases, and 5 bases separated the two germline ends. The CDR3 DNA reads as TGTGCCACCAGCAGAGATTCACCGAACACCGGGGAGCTGTTTTTT. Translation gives CATSRDSPNTGELFF.

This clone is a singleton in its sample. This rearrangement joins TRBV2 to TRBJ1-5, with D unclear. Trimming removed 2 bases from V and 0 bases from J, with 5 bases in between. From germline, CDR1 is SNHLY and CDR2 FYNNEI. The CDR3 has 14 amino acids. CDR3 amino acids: CASSENNSNQPQHF. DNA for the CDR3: TGTGCCAGCAGTGAAAATAATAGCAATCAGCCCCAGCATTTT.

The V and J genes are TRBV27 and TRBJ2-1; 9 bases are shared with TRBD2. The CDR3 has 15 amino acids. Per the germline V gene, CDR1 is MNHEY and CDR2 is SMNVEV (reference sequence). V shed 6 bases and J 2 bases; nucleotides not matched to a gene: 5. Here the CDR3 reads CASRLAGQPYNEQFF. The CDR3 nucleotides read TGTGCCAGCAGGCTAGCGGGGCAGCCCTACAATGAGCAGTTCTTC.

The CDR3 DNA reads TGTGCCACCAAGAGTGGGGGGACGCAGTATTTT. Protein sequence: CATKSGGTQYF. This sequence joins TRBV2 and TRBJ2-3; D might be TRBD2 (6 bases). The length of the CDR3 is 11 residues. Germline values: CDR1 SNHLY, CDR2 FYNNEI. V was trimmed by 10 bases and J by 9 bases, leaving 14 bases between them.

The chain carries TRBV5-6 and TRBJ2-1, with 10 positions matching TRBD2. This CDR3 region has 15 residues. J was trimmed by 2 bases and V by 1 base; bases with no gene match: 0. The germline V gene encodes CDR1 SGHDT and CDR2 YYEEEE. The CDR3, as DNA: TGTGCCAGCAGCTTGCTAGCGGGAGCCTACAATGAGCAGTTCTTC. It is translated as CASSLLAGAYNEQFF.

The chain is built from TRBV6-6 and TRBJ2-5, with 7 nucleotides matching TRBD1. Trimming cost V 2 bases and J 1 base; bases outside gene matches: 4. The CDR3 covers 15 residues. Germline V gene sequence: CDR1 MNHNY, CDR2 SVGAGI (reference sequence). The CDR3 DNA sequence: TGTGCCAGCAGTTACCCTCGGACAGGCCAAGAGACCCAGTACTTC. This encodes CASSYPRTGQETQYF.

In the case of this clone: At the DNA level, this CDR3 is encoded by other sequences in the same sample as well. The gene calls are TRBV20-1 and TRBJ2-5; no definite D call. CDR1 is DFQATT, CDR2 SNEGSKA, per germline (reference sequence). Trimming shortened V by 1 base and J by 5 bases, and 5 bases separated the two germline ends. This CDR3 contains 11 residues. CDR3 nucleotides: TGCAGTGCTAGAGGCAGGGAGACCCAGTACTTC. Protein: CSARGRETQYF.